These 12 T cell receptor beta chains originate from one sample sequenced in a study of T cell responses to AZD1222 COVID-19 vaccine. Produced via immunoSEQ multiplex PCR; TCRdb's table is partial and in-frame only. Of approximately 130,000 clones in the sample, 84% are singletons; the top ten hold 25% to 35%. The sequencing used peripheral blood, collected 28 days after the second AZD1222 dose. These receptors originate from an adult who received the AZD1222 COVID-19 vaccine.

The chain joins TRBV3-1 (or the pseudogene TRBV3-2) to TRBJ1-5; unclear D gene. The CDR3 spans 15 residues. Trimming cost V 1 base and J 6 bases, with 13 bases left between them. The germline gives CDR1 LGHDT, CDR2 YNNKEL (reference sequence). The CDR3, as DNA: TGTGCCAGCAGCCAAGCCCTAACCAAGGCTCAGCCCCAGCATTTT. The encoded protein is CASSQALTKAQPQHF.

The DNA of the CDR3 is TGCGCCAGCAGCTTGAGCGGGGCAAATCAGCCCCAGCATTTT. Its protein is CASSLSGANQPQHF. The chain links TRBV5-1 to TRBJ1-5, with D perhaps matching TRBD1 (5 bases). V dropped 1 base and J dropped 4 bases, with 9 bases sitting between them. CDR1 is SGHRS, CDR2 YFSETQ, per germline. The CDR3 has 14 residues.

The chain uses TRBV6-4 and TRBJ2-2; possibly TRBD1 for D (6 bases). The length of the CDR3 is 15 residues. Germline CDR1 and CDR2: MRHNA and SNTAGT. Trimming cost V 0 bases and J 5 bases, with 10 bases left between them. The DNA of the CDR3 is TGTGCCAGCAGTGACTCCCAGGGGTCTACCGGGGAGCTGTTTTTT. It specifies CASSDSQGSTGELFF.

The chain is built from TRBV5-1 and TRBJ2-3, with D unclear. V was clipped by 3 bases and J by 0 bases, with 8 bases between them. CDR3 length equals 14 residues. Germline V gives CDR1 SGHRS, CDR2 YFSETQ. The CDR3 DNA reads as TGCGCCAGCAGCTCACGGGCTAGCACAGATACGCAGTATTTT. Translated: CASSSRASTDTQYF.

This rearrangement joins TRBV2 to TRBJ2-7; 7 bases align to TRBD2. Germline V gene sequence: CDR1 SNHLY, CDR2 FYNNEI. The V segment lost 11 bases and the J segment 3 bases; nucleotides outside the gene matches: 7. CDR3 length equals 12 residues. CDR3 protein: CAGRGDVYEQYF. The CDR3 DNA is TGTGCCGGACGGGGGGACGTCTACGAGCAGTACTTC.

The chain links TRBV19 to TRBJ1-2; 11 positions match TRBD1. The length of the CDR3 is 18 residues. Trimming at V came to 4 bases and at J to 2 bases, leaving 12 bases not matched to a gene. Germline CDR1 and CDR2: LNHDA and SQIVND (reference sequence). The CDR3 spells CASSSPAGQGAFNYGYTF. The CDR3 nucleotides read TGTGCCAGTAGTAGCCCCGCCGGACAGGGGGCATTCAACTATGGCTACACCTTC.

V usage is TRBV28 and J usage is TRBJ1-5, with a possible D match to TRBD1 (5 bases). The length of the CDR3 is 14 residues. The germline V gene has CDR1 MDHEN and CDR2 SYDVKM. Trimming pared 6 bases from V and 2 bases from J, leaving 11 bases between. In DNA form, the CDR3 reads TGTGCCAGCAGGCTAATGGGGGGCAATCAGCCCCAGCATTTT. It yields the protein CASRLMGGNQPQHF.

J is TRBJ1-1 and V is TRBV11-2; possibly TRBD1 for D (5 bases). Germline CDR1 is SGHAT and CDR2 is FQNNGV. This CDR3 is 16 amino acids long. Trimming pared 1 base from V and 2 bases from J, leaving 14 bases between. The CDR3 loop is CASSLGGRDYNTEAFF. The CDR3 bases are TGTGCCAGCAGCTTAGGGGGGAGGGATTACAACACTGAAGCTTTCTTT.

This clone was picked up a small number of times. This chain uses TRBV6-6 with TRBJ1-1, with D possibly matching TRBD1 (6 bases). V lost 5 bases and J 6 bases, leaving 13 bases between the germline ends. Germline-derived CDR1 and CDR2 are MNHNY and SVGAGI (reference sequence). The CDR3 has 13 residues. This CDR3 reads CASSITGFSEAFF. DNA of the CDR3: TGTGCCAGCAGTATCACAGGGTTCTCTGAAGCTTTCTTT.

The CDR3 reads CASSPGQSSGNTIYF. The CDR3 DNA follows: TGTGCCAGCTCACCGGGACAGAGCTCTGGAAACACCATATATTTT. The J gene is TRBJ1-3, the V gene TRBV18, with TRBD1 matching 7 bases. CDR3 length: 15 residues. Germline values: CDR1 KGHSH, CDR2 LQKENI. Losses at the gene ends were 3 bases for V and 0 bases for J; bases not matched to a gene: 2.

The gene calls are TRBV9 and TRBJ1-2; D perhaps matches TRBD1 (6 bases). The germline V and J ends were trimmed by 3 bases and 5 bases, with 20 bases remaining between them. CDR3 length: 16 amino acids. The germline CDR1 and CDR2 sequences are SGDLS and YYNGEE. CDR3 DNA: TGTGCCAGCAGCGCCTTCCTTACAGGGACGAGTTATGGCTACACCTTC. Translation gives CASSAFLTGTSYGYTF.

V usage is TRBV5-1 and J usage is TRBJ2-7; 10 bases map to TRBD2. Germline V gene lookup returns CDR1 SGHRS and CDR2 YFSETQ. V shed 7 bases and J 3 bases; nucleotides not matched to a gene: 10. The CDR3 is made up of 15 amino acids. This CDR3 is CASSPGTSVYYEQYF. CDR3 DNA: TGCGCCAGCTCCCCCGGGACTAGCGTCTACTACGAGCAGTACTTC.